The 17 T cell receptor beta chains presented below share a single source sample, sequenced in a study of tumor and adjacent non-tumor tissue in lung cancer (dated 2018 in TCRdb). Libraries were made using multiplex PCR. The run used an Illumina HiSeq 2500. TCRbeta libraries were constructed through three rounds of nested PCR with primers (Table S4) according to protocols modified from ARM-PCR. The public reads were reanalyzed by TCRdb: fastp trimming at Q25, MiXCR alignment, in-frame beta chains only. CDR3 protein sequences are deduplicated, and each keeps its most common genes and DNA. The sample profile shows approximately 86,000 distinct CDR3 sequences; roughly 72% of them were found once. Clones ranked in the top ten supply about 9.2% of the sample. RNA was isolated from bulk, unsorted tissue, and RNA quality was assessed with a NanoDrop ND-1000 and an Agilent 2100. The sequenced sample consisted of lung tumor tissue. The source is a woman in her thirties or forties with non-small cell lung cancer.

In this sample, this clonotype turned up once. A read error may account for a junction end that differs from germline. This chain joins TRBV6-1 and TRBJ2-1, with 7 nucleotides matching TRBD2. The CDR3 is 16 amino acids. The germline gives CDR1 MNHNS, CDR2 SASEGT. CDR3 amino acids: CASSDLWAGAFGEQSF. The CDR3 DNA follows: TGTGCCAGCAGTGACCTCTGGGCGGGAGCTTTCGGTGAACAGTCCTTC.

In its sample, this clonotype was seen many times. The chain combines TRBV13 with TRBJ2-7, with unresolved D. Germline assignment: CDR1 PRHDT and CDR2 FYEKMQ (reference sequence). V was clipped by 2 bases and J by 2 bases, with 10 bases between them. The CDR3 is made up of 14 amino acids. In DNA, the CDR3 is TGTGCCAGCAGCTTAATGGAATTTGCCTACGAGCAGTACTTC. It specifies CASSLMEFAYEQYF.

The chain carries TRBV4-2 and TRBJ2-2; weak D call: TRBD1 (6 bases). Trimming took 6 bases from V and 6 from J, leaving 20 bases between them. From germline, CDR1 is LGHNA and CDR2 YNFKEQ. This CDR3 comprises 16 residues. As DNA, the CDR3 is TGTGCCAGCAGTCATGCTTACAGGGTTGTCGCCGGGGAGCTGTTTTTT. Its protein product is CASSHAYRVVAGELFF.

As concerns this clonotype: A much larger clone differs from this one at a single base, so this may be a read error. This chain connects TRBV30 to TRBJ2-7, with D maybe TRBD2 (6 bases). Germline CDR1 GTSNPN, CDR2 SVGIG (reference sequence). The CDR3 has 13 residues. CDR3 sequence (DNA): TGTACCTGGAGTGTAACGCCCGGGGGCGAGCAGTACTTC. It translates to CTWSVTPGGEQYF.

Notes on this clonotype: One end of the junction is discordant with germline, which a read error may explain. V is TRBV11-3 and J is TRBJ2-1; D is possibly TRBD2 (5 bases). Germline-derived CDR1 and CDR2 are SGHNT and YENEEA. This CDR3 spans 14 amino acids. CDR3 nucleotides: TGTGCCAGCAACTTAGGGTGGAGGTCCATTGAGCAGTTCTTC. The encoded protein is CASNLGWRSIEQFF.

With respect to this clonotype: At one boundary the junction diverges from the germline segment, which might be a read error. The rearrangement links TRBV5-6 to TRBJ2-3; D gene ambiguous. The germline V gene encodes CDR1 SGHDT and CDR2 YYEEEE. This CDR3 contains 13 residues. The CDR3 is CASNESSTDAQYF. The CDR3 region has the DNA TGTGCCAGCAATGAGAGTAGCACAGATGCGCAGTATTTT.

About this clonotype: The junction does not match germline at one end; this may be a read error. The chain carries TRBV5-1 and TRBJ2-7, with no clear D. Germline V gene data show CDR1 as SGHRS and CDR2 as YFSETQ. This CDR3 is 13 amino acids long. The DNA for the CDR3 is TGTGCCAGCAGCTTTTTTGTCTCGGACGAGCTGTACTTC. This codes for CASSFFVSDELYF. The full variable domain, completed using reference TRBV5-1 and TRBJ2-7, is KAGVTQTPRYLIKTRGQQVTLSCSPISGHRSVSWYQQTPGQGLQFLFEYFSETQRNKGNFPGRFSGRQFSNSRSEMNVSTLELGDSALYLCASSFFVSDELYFGPGTRLTVT.

Details on this clonotype: One end of the junction varies from germline; a read error may be responsible. V gene TRBV2 combines with J gene TRBJ2-2; TRBD2 matches 7 bases. Germline CDR1 SNHLY, CDR2 FYNNEI. This CDR3 has 14 amino acids. CDR3 coding DNA: TGTTCCAGCACGCGGGAGCCGAACACCGGGGAGCTGTTTTTT. Encoded protein: CSSTREPNTGELFF.

This clonotype appeared once. The junction and the germline gene differ at one end; a read error may be behind it. The chain carries TRBV20-1 and TRBJ2-7, with D perhaps matching TRBD2 (6 bases). The germline V gene has CDR1 DFQATT and CDR2 SNEGSKA (reference sequence). The CDR3 has 14 amino acids. The CDR3 reads CTAGRDCVSYEQYF. The DNA of the CDR3 is TGCACTGCTGGTCGGGACTGTGTCTCCTACGAGCAGTACTTC.

For this clonotype: Its ends do not fully match the called genes, so a read error is possible. The V and J genes are TRBV12-3 or TRBV12-4 and TRBJ2-3, with 7 bases aligning to TRBD2. CDR3 size: 17 residues. CDR3 protein: CTSSGSRSGIDTDTQYF. The CDR3 DNA follows: TGTACCAGCAGTGGAAGTCGGAGCGGGATTGACACAGATACGCAGTATTTT.

To note about this clonotype: The junction departs from the called germline gene at one end, perhaps through a read error. The chain links TRBV4-2 to TRBJ2-6; D is undetermined. Germline values: CDR1 LGHNA, CDR2 YNFKEQ. The CDR3 sequence is 17 residues long. The CDR3, as DNA: TGTGCCAGCAGCCAAGATGTCCAAGGAGTTGGGGTCAACCTCCTGACTTTC. It is translated as CASSQDVQGVGVNLLTF.

This clonotype occurred a few times. Mismatch with germline at one junction end may stem from a read error. The chain links TRBV6-1 to TRBJ2-7; the match to TRBD1 covers 8 bases. Per germline, CDR1 MNHNS and CDR2 SASEGT. The CDR3 covers 15 residues. CDR3 nucleotide sequence: TGTGCCAGCTGTCAAGAGCAGGGGGCACCCTACGAGCGGTACTTC. This codes for CASCQEQGAPYERYF.

To note about this clonotype: The junction does not match germline at one end; this may be a read error. The chain uses TRBV6-1 and TRBJ1-5; 8 bases fit TRBD1. Germline assignment: CDR1 MNHNS and CDR2 SASEGT. The CDR3 is made up of 14 amino acids. The CDR3 DNA is TGTGTCAGCCGTGGACAGGGAGCAAATCAGCCCCAGCATTTT. Residues: CVSRGQGANQPQHF.

For this clonotype: This clone may be a read error of a much larger clone one base away. The chain recombines TRBV24-1 with TRBJ2-5, with no clear D. The germline gives CDR1 KGHDR, CDR2 SFDVKD. This CDR3 has 13 residues. This CDR3 reads CATSKLMDEIQYF. As DNA, the CDR3 is TGTGCCACCAGTAAGTTGATGGACGAGATCCAGTACTTC.

This clonotype was found many times. The genes are TRBV5-1 and TRBJ2-5; D possibly corresponds to TRBD1 (5 bases). CDR1 is SGHRS and CDR2 is YFSETQ in the germline V gene. The CDR3 length is 16 residues. With 1 base removed from V and 1 base from J, the gap between germline ends came to 14 bases. The CDR3 DNA follows: TGCGCCAGCAGCTTGAGGCCGGTGGGGCCCCAAGAGACCCAGTACTTC. Protein: CASSLRPVGPQETQYF.

This clonotype was picked up one time. At one of its ends the junction is not consistent with the germline gene, which may arise from a read error. The chain is built from TRBV11-2 and TRBJ2-1; 9 nucleotides agree with TRBD2. The CDR3 is 18 residues long. Germline V CDR1 and CDR2: SGHAT, FQNNGV. CDR3 protein: CTSRGITGTSPLNNEQFF. CDR3 sequence (DNA): TGTACCAGCCGGGGGATTACGGGGACTAGCCCTCTTAACAATGAGCAGTTCTTC.

In regard to this clonotype: Mismatch with germline at one junction end may stem from a read error. V gene TRBV4-2 combines with J gene TRBJ2-2; no firm D call. Per the germline V gene, CDR1 is LGHNA and CDR2 is YNFKEQ. This CDR3 comprises 14 residues. CDR3 protein: CVSSQVGYTRELFF. CDR3 nucleotides: TGTGTCAGCAGTCAAGTTGGGTACACCCGGGAGCTGTTTTTT.